Presented here are 22 T cell receptor beta chains from one specimen sequenced in a study of cytomegalovirus exposure and HLA in healthy donors. The PCR employed 60 Vbeta primers together with 13 Jbeta primers. TCRdb keeps only in-frame clones here, not all; method: immunoSEQ multiplex PCR. The top ten hold over 3% of the sample, which has over 150,000 clones, about 74% seen once. The sample consisted of PBMCs. Source of these receptors: a woman aged 40-49 years in good health and CMV-seronegative.

About this clone itself: Sequence at one end of the junction differs from germline and may be a read error. The sample has other DNA sequences that encode this CDR3 too. J is TRBJ2-7 and V is TRBV5-1, with no clear D. The CDR3 covers 14 residues. Germline V gene sequence: CDR1 SGHRS, CDR2 YFSETQ. The CDR3 loop reads CASSFRSSTTEQYF. The CDR3 bases are TGCGCCAGTAGCTTCAGAAGCTCTACTACTGAGCAGTACTTC.

This clone has more than one count but fewer than ten. The V call is TRBV5-8, the J call TRBJ2-1; D may be TRBD1 (5 bases). The CDR3 extends over 18 amino acids. Germline-derived CDR1 and CDR2 are SGHTS and YDEGEE. V lost 4 bases and J lost 2, with 22 bases in between. The CDR3 sequence is CASSVPIQGRSTYNEQFF. The CDR3 coding sequence is TGTGCCAGCAGCGTACCCATTCAGGGAAGGTCTACCTACAATGAGCAGTTCTTC. The entire variable domain, with the rest obtained from reference TRBV5-8 and TRBJ2-1, is as follows: EAGVTQSPTHLIKTRGQQATLRCSPISGHTSVYWYQQALGLGLQFLLWYDEGEERNRGNFPPRFSGRQFPNYSSELNVNALELEDSALYLCASSVPIQGRSTYNEQFFGPGTRLTVL.

The chain recombines TRBV5-4 with TRBJ2-1; D uncertain. CDR3 length: 13 amino acids. The V and J ends lost 0 bases and 9 bases respectively, with 10 bases between them. CDR1 SGHNT and CDR2 YYREEE come from the germline V gene (reference sequence). The CDR3 region is CASSLELATEQFF. As DNA, the CDR3 is TGTGCCAGCAGCTTGGAATTAGCAACTGAGCAGTTCTTC.

The V gene is TRBV28, the J gene TRBJ1-2; no definite D call. Germline V lookup: CDR1 MDHEN, CDR2 SYDVKM. The length of the CDR3 is 13 residues. Trimming stripped 2 bases from V and 4 bases from J, with 8 bases between. The CDR3 reads CASSLTQFYGYTF. CDR3 in DNA: TGTGCCAGCAGTTTAACACAGTTCTATGGCTACACCTTC.

The chain links TRBV18 to TRBJ1-6, with 8 bases that match TRBD1. The CDR3 sequence is 18 residues long. Trimming at V came to 3 bases and at J to 6 bases, leaving 13 bases not matched to a gene. The germline CDR1 and CDR2 sequences are KGHSH and LQKENI. The DNA of the CDR3 is TGTGCCAGCTCACCCCTCGGACAGGGTGATTTTGCTAATTCACCCCTCCACTTT. This translates into CASSPLGQGDFANSPLHF. Variable domain in full (rest from reference TRBV18 and TRBJ1-6): NAGVMQNPRHLVRRRGQEARLRCSPMKGHSHVYWYRQLPEEGLKFMVYLQKENIIDESGMPKERFSAEFPKEGPSILRIQQVVRGDSAAYFCASSPLGQGDFANSPLHFGNGTRLTVT.

The genes are TRBV7-6 and TRBJ2-6; D gene uncertain. The CDR3 runs to 17 residues. Germline assignment: CDR1 SGHVS and CDR2 FNYEAQ. Trimming stripped 0 bases from V and 0 bases from J, with 9 bases between. For the CDR3, the DNA is TGTGCCAGCAGCTTAGCCCCAGAATACTCTGGGGCCAACGTCCTGACTTTC. Translating it yields CASSLAPEYSGANVLTF. The full variable domain, with the rest looked up from reference TRBV7-6 and TRBJ2-6, is GAGVSQSPRYKVTKRGQDVALRCDPISGHVSLYWYRQALGQGPEFLTYFNYEAQQDKSGLPNDRFSAERPEGSISTLTIQRTEQRDSAMYRCASSLAPEYSGANVLTFGAGSRLTVL.

This clone was seen just once. The gene calls are TRBV27 and TRBJ2-1; 8 bases match TRBD1. The CDR3 runs to 17 residues. V shed 6 bases, J shed 0 bases, and the junction held 10 bases outside the gene matches. Looked up from germline, CDR1 is MNHEY and CDR2 is SMNVEV (reference sequence). The CDR3 loop is CASSLNPGQASYNEQFF. CDR3 coding DNA: TGTGCCAGCAGCCTAAATCCGGGACAGGCCTCCTACAATGAGCAGTTCTTC.

The chain uses TRBV4-2 and TRBJ2-3, with D maybe TRBD2 (5 bases). This CDR3 has 16 amino acids. The V end was cut by 0 bases, the J end by 5 bases, with 15 bases between. Germline CDR1 and CDR2: LGHNA and YNFKEQ. CDR3: CASSQELGAGGDTQYF. CDR3 coding DNA: TGTGCCAGCAGCCAAGAGTTGGGCGCGGGCGGAGATACGCAGTATTTT.

This chain connects TRBV28 to TRBJ2-7, with TRBD1 matching 10 bases. V gave up 6 bases and J gave up 3 bases; unmatched junction bases: 11. CDR3 length: 16 residues. Germline values: CDR1 MDHEN, CDR2 SYDVKM. The CDR3, as DNA: TGTGCCAGCAGGACAGCGGGACAGGGGTTTGGCTACGAGCAGTACTTC. Its protein product is CASRTAGQGFGYEQYF. The full variable domain, rest sourced from reference TRBV28 and TRBJ2-7, is DVKVTQSSRYLVKRTGEKVFLECVQDMDHENMFWYRQDPGLGLRLIYFSYDVKMKEKGDIPEGYSVSREKKERFSLILESASTNQTSMYLCASRTAGQGFGYEQYFGPGTRLTVT.

A remark on this clone: Compared with germline, one end of the junction differs, possibly owing to a read error. The genes are TRBV7-7 and TRBJ2-2; 7 nucleotides line up with TRBD2. The CDR3 has 16 residues. The germline V gene encodes CDR1 SSHAT and CDR2 FNYEAQ (reference sequence). The CDR3 is CASSLVASGNTGELFF. The CDR3 coding sequence is TGTGCTAGCAGCTTAGTGGCTAGCGGGAACACCGGGGAGCTGTTTTTT.

J is TRBJ1-1 and V is TRBV20-1, with D unresolved. There are 11 residues in the CDR3. V was clipped by 0 bases and J by 6 bases, with 5 bases between them. Germline CDR1 is DFQATT and CDR2 is SNEGSKA (reference sequence). The CDR3 spells CSARDLAEAFF. CDR3 sequence (DNA): TGCAGTGCTAGAGATCTAGCTGAAGCTTTCTTT.

The CDR3 region has the DNA TGTGCCAGCAGCTTAGATACAGGGGGCTACGAGCAGTACTTC. Translation: CASSLDTGGYEQYF. The chain recombines TRBV11-2 with TRBJ2-7; 8 positions match TRBD1. V gave up 0 bases and J gave up 3 bases; unmatched junction bases: 1. In germline, CDR1 is SGHAT, CDR2 FQNNGV. This CDR3 comprises 14 residues.

The rearrangement joins TRBV5-6 to TRBJ1-4, with unresolved D. The CDR3 runs to 17 residues. The V gene lost 4 bases and the J gene lost 11 bases, with 27 bases spanning the gap. The V gene's germline CDR1 is SGHDT and CDR2 YYEEEE. DNA for the CDR3: TGTGCCAGCAGCCAGCAACTCACCGGGTCCTCGCCGGGGAAACTGTTTTTT. Translation gives CASSQQLTGSSPGKLFF.

The chain uses TRBV5-1 and TRBJ2-1; TRBD2 aligns across 7 bases. V lost 2 bases and J lost 4; bases outside the gene matches: 9. There are 16 residues in the CDR3. The germline gives CDR1 SGHRS, CDR2 YFSETQ. In nucleotides, the CDR3 is TGCGCCAGCAGCTTCCCGGCGGGAGTATCTTACAATGAGCAGTTCTTC. As protein: CASSFPAGVSYNEQFF.

This clone has only one observation. The chain couples TRBV7-2 to TRBJ2-5; D is perhaps TRBD2 (6 bases). Trimming stripped 4 bases from V and 1 base from J, with 13 bases between. The germline CDR1 and CDR2 sequences are SGHTA and FQGNSA. The CDR3 totals 15 residues. For the CDR3, the DNA is TGTGCCAGCAGCTCAACCTCGACTAGCCAAGAGACCCAGTACTTC. It specifies CASSSTSTSQETQYF.

The chain employs TRBV10-2 and TRBJ2-7, with 8 bases fitting TRBD1. After removal of 0 bases from V and 3 bases from J, the junction contained 4 bases not matched to a gene. Looked up from germline, CDR1 is WSHSY and CDR2 is SAAADI. This CDR3 is built from 15 residues. Here the CDR3 reads CASSESRQGIYEQYF. The CDR3 DNA is TGCGCCAGCAGTGAGTCCCGACAGGGGATCTACGAGCAGTACTTC.

On this clone itself: This same CDR3 is encoded by further DNA sequences in the sample. The rearrangement joins TRBV7-9 to TRBJ1-4; 7 nucleotides align to TRBD1. The CDR3 sequence is 14 residues long. V gave up 5 bases and J gave up 5 bases; unmatched junction bases: 5. The germline V gene encodes CDR1 SEHNR and CDR2 FQNEAQ (reference sequence). The CDR3 protein is CASSQGQTNEKLFF. The DNA for the CDR3 is TGTGCCAGCAGCCAGGGACAGACAAATGAAAAACTGTTTTTT.

This rearrangement joins TRBV28 to TRBJ1-5; TRBD1 matches 7 bases. V lost 4 bases and J lost 1; bases outside the gene matches: 7. CDR1 is MDHEN, CDR2 SYDVKM, per germline. The CDR3 covers 16 residues. This CDR3 reads CASSSERGQSNQPQHF. CDR3 bases: TGTGCCAGCAGTTCTGAAAGGGGGCAAAGCAATCAGCCCCAGCATTTT. Using reference TRBV28 and TRBJ1-5 for the parts outside the CDR3, the full variable domain is DVKVTQSSRYLVKRTGEKVFLECVQDMDHENMFWYRQDPGLGLRLIYFSYDVKMKEKGDIPEGYSVSREKKERFSLILESASTNQTSMYLCASSSERGQSNQPQHFGDGTRLSIL.

The CDR3, as DNA: TGCAGCGTTAGCCCTAAGTTACAGAGACCTAACTATGGCTACACCTTC. This encodes CSVSPKLQRPNYGYTF. The gene calls are TRBV29-1 and TRBJ1-2; unclear D gene. This CDR3 region has 16 residues. The V end lost 5 bases, the J end lost 0 bases, and 19 bases lay between the germline ends. CDR1 SQVTM and CDR2 ANQGSEA come from the germline V gene.

In regard to this clone: The junction differs from germline at one of its ends, possibly a read error. The chain links TRBV7-7 to TRBJ2-7; TRBD2 is a possible D gene (5 bases). The CDR3 is 17 amino acids. The V gene's germline CDR1 is SSHAT and CDR2 FNYEAQ (reference sequence). The CDR3 DNA reads as TGTGCTAGCAGCTTAGGGCCGACTACTAGGATCAGGTACGAGCAGTACTTC. It codes for CASSLGPTTRIRYEQYF.

The chain has TRBV5-4 and TRBJ2-5, with 11 bases fitting TRBD2. Germline V gives CDR1 SGHNT, CDR2 YYREEE (reference sequence). V trimming: 2 bases; J trimming: 2 bases; junction bases outside the gene matches: 2. CDR3 length: 15 residues. CDR3 coding DNA: TGTGCCAGCAGCTTCCGACTAGCGGGGCAAGAGACCCAGTACTTC. This encodes CASSFRLAGQETQYF.

The rearrangement uses TRBV30 and TRBJ1-5; unclear D gene. The germline V gene encodes CDR1 GTSNPN and CDR2 SVGIG (reference sequence). The CDR3 loop spans 17 amino acids. V gave up 1 base and J gave up 0 bases, with 16 bases separating them. CDR3 region: CAWSDIRTDFSNQPQHF. The DNA of the CDR3 is TGTGCCTGGAGTGACATTAGGACGGACTTTAGCAATCAGCCCCAGCATTTT.